The source of this T cell receptor (beta chain) is a study of T-cell memory formation after mild COVID-19. The wider study: For the most part, TCR clusters were specific to one donor. Study-wide findings and caveats: Balance between CD4 and CD8 was seen in clones contracting day 15 to 85, and a CD4+ lean was seen in later expanders. In pre-infection memory, a portion of responding clones appeared, which suggested that cross-reactive memory joined.

TCRdb itself ran the 5' RACE reads through MiXCR, one entry per CDR3 protein. The sample records roughly 350,000 distinct CDR3 sequences, roughly 20% being singletons. This clonotype turned up a few times. Its target is not known. This CDR3 contains 15 residues. Germline lookup yields CDR1 SGHDT and CDR2 YYEEEE. Trimming took 5 bases from V and 3 from J, leaving 17 bases between them. The TCR originated in an adult woman who had mild COVID-19 (a few samples of this study predate the infection). Cell type and time point are not known. Sequencing was performed on PBMCs or a T cell subset sorted from them (not recorded which). The chain carries TRBV5-6 and TRBJ1-1, with D possibly TRBD1 on 6 matching bases. The CDR3 reads CASSFGTGAYTEAFF. For the CDR3, the DNA is TGTGCCAGCAGTTTTGGGACGGGGGCGTACACTGAAGCTTTCTTT.